The source of this TCR beta chain is a study of vaccination effects on CD4 cells after COVID-19. With V trimmed by 1 base and J by 6 bases, 6 bases remained unmatched. CDR1 and CDR2 from the germline V gene are SGHDT and YYEEEE. The CDR3 has 15 residues. General study points: Clones that were induced by infection or by vaccine showed marked contraction late after vaccination.

Sequencing followed a ViraFEST assay step that expanded antigen-specific CD4+ T cells with viral peptide pools. A 10-day culture period preceded the isolation of CD4+ T cells. Vaccine administered to participants consisted of two doses of either BNT162b2 or mRNA-1273. Nucleocapsid antibody tests were negative, and the vaccine recipients had no prior SARS-CoV-2 infection. Cultivation was performed at 1.5 million to 2 million PBMC per well with 8 to 10 IU/ml IL-2 and 10 ug/ml peptides added. This clone has a handful of counts. The antigen is unknown. The data were produced by immunoSEQ multiplex PCR, yet TCRdb's version contains in-frame clones alone and is incomplete. The sample includes around 30,000 clones, more than 65% seen only once; the top ten take about 9%.

The sample was CD4+ T cells from PBMCs cultured with HCoV-NL63 spike peptides, taken after COVID-19 vaccination. The origin of this receptor is a human donor who received a COVID-19 vaccine. The chain is built from TRBV5-6 and TRBJ2-7; the match to TRBD2 covers 11 bases. Written as DNA, the CDR3 is TGTGCCAGCAGCTTGCATAGCGGGAGGGCTTTCGAGCAGTACTTC. The encoded protein is CASSLHSGRAFEQYF.